The 4 T cell receptor beta chains given below trace back to one sample, sequenced in a study of blood T cell repertoires in COVID-19. Sequencing was performed with immunoSEQ multiplex PCR; in TCRdb, only in-frame clones are kept and a portion is missing. The sample includes about 480,000 clones, around nine tenths seen only once; the top ten take roughly 4.3%. The sequencing input was peripheral blood. These receptors came from a woman aged 25 to 39 with acute or convalescent COVID-19.

This chain joins TRBV5-5 and TRBJ2-7; 10 bases line up with TRBD1. The length of the CDR3 is 14 residues. V dropped 3 bases and J dropped 4; count of bases not matched to a gene: 4. Germline CDR1 and CDR2: SGHKS and YYEKEE (reference sequence). CDR3 protein: CASSSPGQGYEQYF. Here the CDR3 DNA reads TGTGCCAGCAGCTCGCCGGGACAGGGGTACGAGCAGTACTTC.

This clone was recorded once. The genes are TRBV5-4 and TRBJ2-3; possible D gene TRBD1, 6 bases. CDR1 is SGHNT, CDR2 YYREEE, per germline (reference sequence). CDR3 length equals 13 residues. V was trimmed by 4 bases and J by 4 bases, leaving 10 bases between them. The CDR3 is CASSNGGADTQYF. The CDR3 DNA reads TGTGCCAGCAGCAATGGGGGCGCAGATACGCAGTATTTT. Using reference TRBV5-4 and TRBJ2-3 for the parts outside the CDR3, the full variable domain is ETGVTQSPTHLIKTRGQQVTLRCSSQSGHNTVSWYQQALGQGPQFIFQYYREEENGRGNFPPRFSGLQFPNYSSELNVNALELDDSALYLCASSNGGADTQYFGPGTRLTVL.

The chain combines TRBV7-9 with TRBJ2-7, with 9 bases that match TRBD1. The CDR3 length is 16 residues. Looked up from germline, CDR1 is SEHNR and CDR2 is FQNEAQ (reference sequence). J gave up 3 bases and V 6 bases, and 12 bases lay outside the gene matches. The CDR3 loop reads CASSSLLGQGGYEQYF. The DNA for the CDR3 is TGTGCCAGCAGTTCCCTTTTGGGACAGGGTGGCTACGAGCAGTACTTC.

This chain connects TRBV7-3 to TRBJ2-5; 10 bases are a match to TRBD2. CDR3 length equals 17 residues. The germline V gene encodes CDR1 SGHTA and CDR2 FQGTGA. V lost 5 bases to trimming and J lost 5 bases; unmatched junction nucleotides: 14. The CDR3 reads CASSPIAGGLAGETQYF. The DNA for the CDR3 is TGTGCCAGCAGCCCCATAGCGGGGGGCCTCGCGGGGGAGACCCAGTACTTC. Based on the CDR3 plus reference TRBV7-3 and TRBJ2-5, the full variable domain is GAGVSQTPSNKVTEKGKYVELRCDPISGHTALYWYRQSLGQGPEFLIYFQGTGAADDSGLPNDRFFAVRPEGSVSTLKIQRTERGDSAVYLCASSPIAGGLAGETQYFGPGTRLLVL.